A selection of T cell receptor beta chains follows, all from one sample in a study of T cell repertoires in cytomegalovirus infection. These receptors' antigens are unknown. TCRdb re-called the reads with MiXCR, one entry per CDR3 protein. The data show about 340,000 distinct CDR3 sequences, about 29% seen once. This sample comprised cultured PBMCs, obtained from culture after CMV antigen stimulation. These TCRs come from a human donor in good health (CMV status not recorded). Some clones in this sample may be carry-over from other donors' samples. Each CDR3 is given with its conserved first and last residue.

>TRBV11-3|TRBJ2-3
CASSFRGSRTDTQYF
>TRBV7-3|TRBJ1-3
CASSLQGDPGNTIYF
>TRBV7-2|TRBJ1-1
CASSFGENTEAFF
>TRBV27|TRBJ2-3
CASIGHDTDTQYF
>TRBV5-4|TRBJ1-1
CASSTGPRGLNTEAFF
>TRBV6-2/TRBV6-3|TRBJ2-7
CASGRGMIVSVQYF
>TRBV10-3|TRBJ2-3
CAISESLASGGMTDTQYF
>TRBV9|TRBJ1-4
CASSLLGLNNEKLFF
>TRBV4-1|TRBJ1-6
CASSLGFFYNSPLHF
>TRBV5-4|TRBJ2-1
CASSFNLGSPSYNEQFF
>TRBV7-3|TRBJ1-1
CATAWEGDTEAFF
>TRBV7-9|TRBJ2-2
CASSLFGTSATGELFF
>TRBV12-3/TRBV12-4|TRBJ2-7
CASSLLATISYEQYF
>TRBV15|TRBJ2-7
CATSGRGEQYF